What follows describes a single TCR beta chain. This sample is drawn from a study of blood T cell repertoires in COVID-19. Germline CDR1 is SNHLY and CDR2 is FYNNEI. The J segment lost 4 bases and the V segment lost 4 bases, leaving 6 bases of the junction unmatched. The CDR3 has 14 amino acids. Patients from Seattle were sampled longitudinally, starting during active infection. Original processing notes: Nucleated cell number was recorded as an estimate derived from reference gene primer amplification. Sequencing was performed with immunoSEQ multiplex PCR; in TCRdb, only in-frame clones are kept and a portion is missing. V and J calls and clone size are given by that table; D and trimming were obtained from the DNA. The table shows 170,000 or so clones, with 87% occurring only once.

The sequenced material came from peripheral blood. The gene calls are TRBV2 and TRBJ1-1; TRBD1 agrees at 7 bases. This clonotype was sampled from a woman between 65 and 79 years old with COVID-19, enrolled during active disease. DNA of the CDR3: TGTGCCAGCAGTGGACAGGGTGGTAGCACTGAAGCTTTCTTT. This translates into CASSGQGGSTEAFF.